This entry lists 16 T cell receptor beta chains sequenced from one sample in a study of spatial heterogeneity in lung cancer. TCRdb redid the calling of the 5' RACE reads with MiXCR, one entry per CDR3 protein. The data contain fewer than 15,000 distinct CDR3 sequences, 3.9% of them singletons. Specified time point: sample taken at primary tumor resection. No cell sorting; template was whole RNA from tumor, lung tissue or PBMC. The source was PBMCs, collected at surgery. The receptors shown here come from a male donor with early-stage non-small cell lung cancer.

This clonotype was seen repeatedly, ten times or more. Being off target in a library aimed at alpha chains, this beta chain has a size of little meaning. The genes are TRBV3-1 and TRBJ2-5; D is undetermined. V was pared by 3 bases and J by 3 bases, with 8 bases between. The CDR3 totals 13 residues. Germline lookup yields CDR1 LGHDT and CDR2 YNNKEL (reference sequence). The CDR3 region is CASSHPAKETQYF. The DNA of the CDR3 is TGTGCCAGCAGCCATCCGGCAAAAGAGACCCAGTACTTC.

Many counts were recorded for this clonotype. Since the library was made to target alpha chains, this beta chain is a stray read and its abundance is not meaningful. This chain joins TRBV5-6 and TRBJ2-4; D uncertain. Germline CDR1 is SGHDT and CDR2 is YYEEEE. The CDR3 is 13 amino acids. Trimming removed 1 base at V and 5 bases at J, with 7 bases between. DNA of the CDR3: TGTGCCAGCAGCTTGTGGATCGAAAACATTCAGTACTTC. Translated: CASSLWIENIQYF.

This clonotype was observed many times. This beta chain is a stray read from a library made for alpha chains; its abundance is not meaningful. Here the CDR3 DNA reads TGTGCCAGCAGCCATAGCACAGATACGCAGTATTTT. This gives the protein CASSHSTDTQYF. The genes are TRBV11-2 and TRBJ2-3; no clear D. This CDR3 has 12 amino acids. V lost 5 bases and J 0 bases, leaving 3 bases between the germline ends. Germline-derived CDR1 and CDR2 are SGHAT and FQNNGV.

In regard to this clonotype: This beta chain is off target for a library built for alpha chains, so its abundance means little. This chain connects TRBV2 to TRBJ2-7; 10 nucleotides line up with TRBD1. Germline V gene data show CDR1 as SNHLY and CDR2 as FYNNEI. The J segment lost 5 bases and the V segment lost 6 bases, leaving 1 base of the junction unmatched. This CDR3 comprises 12 residues. The CDR3 nucleotides read TGTGCCAGCAGGGACAGGGGGGACGAGCAGTACTTC. As protein: CASRDRGDEQYF.

In this sample, this clonotype turned up many times. Little can be read into the size of this beta chain, an off-target read in a library designed for alpha chains. The chain couples TRBV30 to TRBJ2-3, with a possible D match to TRBD1 (5 bases). Trimming took 0 bases from V and 2 from J, leaving 12 bases between them. The CDR3 is made up of 15 amino acids. Germline-derived CDR1 and CDR2 are GTSNPN and SVGIG (reference sequence). The CDR3 DNA follows: TGTGCCTGGAGTGTACCCCCAGGGTACACAGATACGCAGTATTTT. Amino acids: CAWSVPPGYTDTQYF.

With respect to this clonotype: The library was built for alpha chains, so this beta chain is an off-target read and its size means little. This CDR3 reads CASSRNTGEGYGYTF. In DNA, the CDR3 is TGTGCCAGCAGCCGTAATACAGGGGAGGGCTATGGCTACACCTTC. The chain is built from TRBV7-2 and TRBJ1-2, with 7 bases aligning to TRBD1. This CDR3 has 15 amino acids. Losses at the gene ends were 5 bases for V and 4 bases for J; bases not matched to a gene: 10. Looked up from germline, CDR1 is SGHTA and CDR2 is FQGNSA.

This clonotype was counted ten times or more. Because this beta chain is a stray read in a library intended to capture alpha chains, its abundance should not be given much weight. This chain joins TRBV12-3 or TRBV12-4 and TRBJ1-6; no clear D. The CDR3 runs to 11 residues. V was pared by 3 bases and J by 8 bases, with 2 bases between. The CDR3 coding sequence is TGTGCCAGCAGTTTTTATTCACCCCTCCACTTT. The encoded protein is CASSFYSPLHF.

This clonotype was counted ten times or more. In a library made to pick up alpha chains, this beta chain is a stray read with a size that means little. The CDR3 loop is CSVPTGNTEAFF. The CDR3 DNA is TGCAGCGTCCCGACGGGGAACACTGAAGCTTTCTTT. This chain connects TRBV29-1 to TRBJ1-1, with D unclear. V shed 6 bases and J shed 1 base, with 9 bases lying between them. CDR1 and CDR2 from the germline V gene are SQVTM and ANQGSEA. The CDR3 extends over 12 amino acids.

Many counts were recorded for this clonotype. Since the library was made to target alpha chains, this beta chain is a stray read and its abundance is not meaningful. The V gene is TRBV2, the J gene TRBJ2-7; tentatively, D is TRBD1 (5 bases). Germline CDR1 reads SNHLY; CDR2 reads FYNNEI. Trimming stripped 3 bases from V and 2 bases from J, with 11 bases between. This CDR3 spans 14 amino acids. CDR3 sequence (DNA): TGTGCCAGCAGTGAGACAGTCATGACCTACGAGCAGTACTTC. It codes for CASSETVMTYEQYF.

There are many counts of this clonotype. Because this beta chain is a stray read in a library intended to capture alpha chains, its abundance should not be given much weight. The rearrangement uses TRBV19 and TRBJ2-6; D unresolved. Germline values: CDR1 LNHDA, CDR2 SQIVND (reference sequence). The CDR3 contains 16 residues. V lost 7 bases and J lost 3, with 16 bases in between. The DNA of the CDR3 is TGTGCCAGTACCCGCCAGTTTCTAGGTGGGGCCAACGTCCTGACTTTC. Translated: CASTRQFLGGANVLTF.

This clonotype was counted a few times. This beta chain is an off-target read within a library intended for alpha chains, so its frequency means little. The CDR3 DNA is TGTGCCAGCAGCCAAAACACCGGGGAGCTGTTTTTT. This gives the protein CASSQNTGELFF. V gene TRBV3-1 combines with J gene TRBJ2-2; D remains unclear. The CDR3 consists of 12 residues. Germline V gives CDR1 LGHDT, CDR2 YNNKEL (reference sequence). The V and J ends lost 2 bases and 2 bases respectively, with 0 bases between them.

Only a few counts were recorded for this clonotype. Little can be read into the size of this beta chain, an off-target read in a library designed for alpha chains. The chain recombines TRBV5-1 with TRBJ2-1; no clear D gene. In germline, CDR1 is SGHRS, CDR2 YFSETQ. The CDR3 consists of 12 residues. The V end lost 1 base, the J end lost 6 bases, and 5 bases lay between the germline ends. In nucleotides, the CDR3 is TGCGCCAGCAGCTTGACAACCAATGAGCAGTTCTTC. As protein: CASSLTTNEQFF.

This clonotype was detected many times. In a library made to pick up alpha chains, this beta chain is a stray read with a size that means little. This sequence joins TRBV4-1 and TRBJ2-3; D gene ambiguous. Trimming took 0 bases from V and 4 from J, leaving 11 bases between them. The length of the CDR3 is 15 residues. The germline gives CDR1 MGHRA, CDR2 YSYEKL. This CDR3 reads CASSQELSVPDTQYF. CDR3 DNA: TGCGCCAGCAGCCAAGAGCTATCCGTCCCAGATACGCAGTATTTT.

Worth noting for this clonotype: Being off target in a library aimed at alpha chains, this beta chain has a size of little meaning. This chain links TRBV6-5 with TRBJ1-1; D ambiguous. The V end lost 6 bases, the J end lost 10 bases, and 18 bases lay between the germline ends. This CDR3 is 13 amino acids long. The V gene's germline CDR1 is MNHEY and CDR2 SVGAGI. The CDR3 here is CASRTLLDKGAFF. CDR3 DNA: TGTGCCAGCAGGACCCTCTTGGATAAGGGAGCTTTCTTT.

This clonotype appeared a few times. This beta chain represents an off-target read in a library built for alpha chains; its size is of limited meaning. V is TRBV27 and J is TRBJ1-6; 8 nucleotides align to TRBD1. Trimming took 2 bases from V and 7 from J; bases not matched to a gene: 4. CDR3 length equals 15 residues. Germline V gives CDR1 MNHEY, CDR2 SMNVEV (reference sequence). In nucleotides, the CDR3 is TGTGCCAGCAGTTTAGGGACAGGAGGAAATTCACCCCTCCACTTT. It encodes CASSLGTGGNSPLHF.

The table lists this clonotype with many counts. This beta chain is an unintended read in a library built for alpha chains; its size means little. This chain connects TRBV28 to TRBJ1-1, with D hard to call. Trimming removed 5 bases from V and 0 bases from J, with 10 bases in between. There are 14 residues in the CDR3. Looked up from germline, CDR1 is MDHEN and CDR2 is SYDVKM. This chain's CDR3 is CASSQPALNTEAFF. CDR3 DNA sequence: TGTGCCAGCAGTCAACCGGCCTTGAACACTGAAGCTTTCTTT.